This TCR beta chain was recorded in a study of blood T cell repertoires in COVID-19. Profiled with immunoSEQ multiplex PCR; TCRdb holds only in-frame clones, not every one. The data hold 490,000 or so clones, with approximately 86% observed a single time. The CDR3 consists of 18 residues. V dropped 3 bases and J dropped 0 bases, with 17 bases sitting between them. The V gene's germline CDR1 is LNHDA and CDR2 SQIVND (reference sequence). Sequenced material: PBMCs or T cells enriched from blood (not recorded which). The rearrangement uses TRBV19 and TRBJ2-2; no clear D gene. This sequence originates from a woman in her sixties or seventies who had recovered from COVID-19. CDR3 bases: TGTGCCAGTAGTATTAGAACAGCCCATAGAACGAACACCGGGGAGCTGTTTTTT. Translated: CASSIRTAHRTNTGELFF.